The source of this T cell receptor (beta chain) is a study of T cell repertoires in ileal Crohn's disease. The assay was immunoSEQ multiplex PCR, and TCRdb's table has in-frame clones only and misses some. In the table there are 5,400 or so clones, 82% of which are singletons. As to this clone: Its matching antigen is unknown.

Time point defined: inflamed ileum from the surgical specimen. CDR1 is SQVTM and CDR2 is ANQGSEA in the germline V gene. V was clipped by 3 bases and J by 4 bases; unmatched bases: 8. The CDR3 spans 15 residues. Broader study findings: Compared with CD4 T cells, sorted CD8 cells carried more expanded clones.

The TCR was taken from an adult with Crohn's disease. This rearrangement joins TRBV29-1 to TRBJ2-3, with 9 positions matching TRBD2. The sample taken for sequencing was ileal tissue. The CDR3 spells CSVDGLAGGPDTQYF. CDR3 in DNA: TGCAGCGTTGATGGCTTGGCGGGGGGGCCAGATACGCAGTATTTT.